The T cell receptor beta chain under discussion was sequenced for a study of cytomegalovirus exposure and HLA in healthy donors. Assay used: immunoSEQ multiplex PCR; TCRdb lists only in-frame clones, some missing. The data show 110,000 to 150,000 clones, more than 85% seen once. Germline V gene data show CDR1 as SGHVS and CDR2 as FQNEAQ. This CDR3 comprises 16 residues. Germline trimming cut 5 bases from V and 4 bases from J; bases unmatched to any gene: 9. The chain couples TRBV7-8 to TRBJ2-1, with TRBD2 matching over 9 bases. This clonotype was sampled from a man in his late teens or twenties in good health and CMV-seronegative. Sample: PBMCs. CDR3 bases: TGTGCCAGCAGCCTAGAGCCTAGCGGGGATTACAATGAGCAGTTCTTC. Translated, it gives CASSLEPSGDYNEQFF.